This TCR beta chain was obtained from a study of shared clonotypes between healthy human individuals. Study results and limitations: Generally, naive subsets (rather than memory subsets) showed larger estimated richness.

Here immunoSEQ multiplex PCR was the method, and the copy in TCRdb shows in-frame clones only, minus some. The data hold 2 million to 2.5 million clones, with around 92% observed a single time. Only one count was recorded for this clone. Its antigen is as yet unknown. The same CDR3 arises from other DNA sequences in this sample as well. V was clipped by 2 bases and J by 6 bases, with 7 bases between them. Germline-derived CDR1 and CDR2 are SGHTA and FQGTGA. This CDR3 contains 13 residues. The sequencing input was naive CD4+ T cells from PBMCs. Documented subset: CD45RA+ positively selected. The source is a man aged 18 to 30 in good health. Some clones in this sample may be carry-over from other donors' samples. This sequence joins TRBV7-3 and TRBJ2-2; tentatively, D is TRBD2 (5 bases). The CDR3 spells CASSLLRAGELFF. CDR3 DNA: TGTGCCAGCAGCTTACTGCGGGCCGGGGAGCTGTTTTTT.